This T cell receptor (beta chain) was observed in a study of identical twins. Trimming shortened V by 2 bases and J by 7 bases, and 9 bases separated the two germline ends. CDR3 length: 13 amino acids. CDR1 is MRHNA and CDR2 is SNTAGT in the germline V gene. Template switching added a universal primer site; cDNA carried unique molecular identifiers. TCRdb reanalysed the 5' RACE reads using MiXCR and keeps one entry per CDR3 protein. This sample carries 210,000 or so distinct CDR3 sequences, around 6.8% of them seen once, and the ten largest clones take just under 2%. This clonotype has a count of ten or more. What it recognizes is unknown. Regarding the study as a whole: Out-of-frame alpha sequences common to twins exhibited a surplus of low generation probability. Partial confounding of zero-insertion analyses by invariant MAIT and iNKT cells was possible.

These data are also associated with another study on yellow fever vaccine responses in identical twins. That paper adds: In identical twins, vaccine T cell responses appeared partly shared and partly individual.

The sequenced sample consisted of memory (CD45RO+) T cells sorted from blood. This TCR was recovered from a young woman in good health. The chain has TRBV6-4 and TRBJ2-1, with D possibly called TRBD1 or TRBD2 (5 bases each). In DNA, the CDR3 is TGTGCCAGCAGTGACAGGGGAGTAAATGAGCAGTTCTTC. This gives the protein CASSDRGVNEQFF.